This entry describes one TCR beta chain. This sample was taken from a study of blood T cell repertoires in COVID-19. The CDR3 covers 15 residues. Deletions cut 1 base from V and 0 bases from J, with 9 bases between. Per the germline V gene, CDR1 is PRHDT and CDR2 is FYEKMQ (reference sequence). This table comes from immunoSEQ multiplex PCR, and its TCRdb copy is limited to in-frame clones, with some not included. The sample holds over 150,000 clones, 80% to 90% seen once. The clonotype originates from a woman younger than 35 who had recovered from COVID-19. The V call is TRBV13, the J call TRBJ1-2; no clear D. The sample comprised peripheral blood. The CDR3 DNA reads TGTGCCAGCAGCTTAGTATCCGAGGCTAACTATGGCTACACCTTC. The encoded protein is CASSLVSEANYGYTF.